These 21 T cell receptor beta chains originate from one sample sequenced in a study of post-analysis software for immune sequencing data (dated by TCRdb to between 2014 and 2017). Points the paper makes about the study in general: A handful of TRBV segments, including TRBV5-6, TRBV5-1 and TRBV20-1, were significantly more frequent in patients than controls.

The antigens for these receptors are not known. Libraries were constructed by PCR. These reads were obtained on an Illumina HiSeq 2500. Unique molecular identifiers were incorporated into TCR beta cDNA libraries to reduce PCR and sequencing biases. The raw public data were reprocessed by TCRdb itself: fastp quality trimming at Q25, MiXCR clonotype calling, in-frame beta chains only. Here each entry gathers all rows of one CDR3 protein and keeps the most common genes and DNA. This sample has about 570,000 distinct CDR3 sequences in its table, and around a third of those were observed once. Less than 6% of the sample belongs to the ten largest clones. The sequencing sample was made of blood. Receptors originate from a girl aged 2-17 years with multiple sclerosis.

The chain carries TRBV14 and TRBJ2-4; no reliable D call. The J call may be in error: the DNA end matches TRBJ2-7 better. The germline CDR1 and CDR2 sequences are SGHDN and FVKESK. The CDR3 runs to 13 residues. For the CDR3, the DNA is TGTGCCAGCAGCTCGGACGGGTTCTACGAGCAGTACTTC. Translating it yields CASSSDGFYEQYF.

This chain connects TRBV12-3 or TRBV12-4 to TRBJ2-3, with 14 positions matching TRBD2. V was pared by 9 bases and J by 0 bases, with 14 bases of the junction left unmatched. This CDR3 has 19 residues. The CDR3 loop is CASIPGLAGEMTSTDTQYF. CDR3 DNA: TGTGCCAGTATTCCGGGACTAGCGGGGGAGATGACTAGCACAGATACGCAGTATTTT.

The chain carries TRBV11-2 and TRBJ1-2, with D tentatively TRBD1 (5 bases). With 2 bases removed from V and 8 bases from J, the gap between germline ends came to 15 bases. This CDR3 region has 14 residues. CDR1 is SGHAT and CDR2 is FQNNGV in the germline V gene. DNA for the CDR3: TGTGCCAGCAGCTTACAGGGTGCGGCGCGGGGCTACACCTTC. Translating gives CASSLQGAARGYTF.

The V call is TRBV20-1, the J call TRBJ2-7; no definite D call. The CDR3 runs 13 residues. Germline CDR1 DFQATT, CDR2 SNEGSKA (reference sequence). Trimming left V 2 bases short and J 5 bases short, with 13 bases between. As DNA, the CDR3 is TGCAGTGCTAGATTCTCAGGCGGTGACGAGCAGTACTTC. It encodes CSARFSGGDEQYF.

The chain links TRBV6-5 to TRBJ1-2; tentatively, D is TRBD1 (6 bases). With 5 bases removed from V and 4 bases from J, the gap between germline ends came to 14 bases. Germline values: CDR1 MNHEY, CDR2 SVGAGI. The CDR3 sequence is 14 residues long. The CDR3 sequence: CASSATGPAYGYTF. DNA of the CDR3: TGTGCCAGCAGTGCAACAGGGCCCGCCTATGGCTACACCTTC.

This chain connects TRBV10-3 to TRBJ1-1; 10 bases match TRBD1. Germline-derived CDR1 and CDR2 are ENHRY and SYGVKD. V shed 6 bases, J shed 4 bases, and the junction held 14 bases outside the gene matches. The length of the CDR3 is 17 residues. The CDR3 DNA follows: TGTGCCATCAGCCGAGTCCCGGGACAGGGGAGGGGCACTGAAGCTTTCTTT. Translated, it gives CAISRVPGQGRGTEAFF.

The V call is TRBV20-1, the J call TRBJ1-1; TRBD1 might be the D (5 bases). The CDR3 runs 16 residues. V lost 0 bases and J 1 base, leaving 15 bases between the germline ends. Per germline, CDR1 DFQATT and CDR2 SNEGSKA (reference sequence). The CDR3 loop reads CSARDPPRVRNTEAFF. CDR3 bases: TGCAGTGCTAGAGATCCTCCCAGGGTTCGGAACACTGAAGCTTTCTTT.

The chain combines TRBV11-2 with TRBJ2-7; TRBD1 aligns across 8 bases. The ends lost 4 bases at V and 1 base at J; junction bases unmatched: 6. The CDR3 has 15 amino acids. Germline-derived CDR1 and CDR2 are SGHAT and FQNNGV. CDR3 region: CASSSLRDRSYEQYF. CDR3 sequence (DNA): TGTGCCAGCAGCTCACTCCGGGACAGGTCCTACGAGCAGTACTTC.

The chain uses TRBV12-3 or TRBV12-4 and TRBJ1-1; 9 bases are a match to TRBD1. The CDR3 contains 14 residues. With 2 bases clipped from V and 8 bases from J, the junction kept 6 bases outside the gene matches. This CDR3 reads CASSLRGGQGEAFF. The DNA of the CDR3 is TGTGCCAGCAGTTTAAGGGGGGGACAGGGAGAAGCTTTCTTT.

At least ten counts were recorded for this clonotype. J is TRBJ2-3 and V is TRBV9; 8 nucleotides align to TRBD2. Germline V gives CDR1 SGDLS, CDR2 YYNGEE. Trimming cost V 4 bases and J 1 base; bases outside gene matches: 2. The CDR3 length is 14 residues. CDR3 protein: CASSPTSGTDTQYF. For the CDR3, the DNA is TGTGCCAGCAGCCCGACTAGCGGCACAGATACGCAGTATTTT.

This rearrangement joins TRBV5-1 to TRBJ2-1; 9 nucleotides line up with TRBD2. The CDR3 has 16 residues. V dropped 3 bases and J dropped 8; count of bases not matched to a gene: 12. CDR1 and CDR2 from the germline V gene are SGHRS and YFSETQ. The CDR3 coding sequence is TGCGCCAGCAGCTCGGAACCGGGACTAGCTCACCATGAGCAGTTCTTC. It yields the protein CASSSEPGLAHHEQFF. The full variable domain, completed using reference TRBV5-1 and TRBJ2-1, is KAGVTQTPRYLIKTRGQQVTLSCSPISGHRSVSWYQQTPGQGLQFLFEYFSETQRNKGNFPGRFSGRQFSNSRSEMNVSTLELGDSALYLCASSSEPGLAHHEQFFGPGTRLTVL.

The genes are TRBV15 and TRBJ2-6; 7 nucleotides agree with TRBD1. The CDR3 loop spans 18 amino acids. Germline CDR1 and CDR2: LNHNV and YYDKDF (reference sequence). The trim removed 5 bases at V and 1 base at J, leaving 11 bases unmatched. The CDR3 bases are TGTGCCACCAGCCCCCACAGGGGACCCATATCTGGGGCCAACGTCCTGACTTTC. This translates into CATSPHRGPISGANVLTF.

This clonotype has more than one count but fewer than ten. This chain links TRBV7-8 with TRBJ2-3, with TRBD1 matching 9 bases. V lost 5 bases, J lost 1 base, and 1 base stayed unmatched. There are 14 residues in the CDR3. Germline V gene lookup returns CDR1 SGHVS and CDR2 FQNEAQ. The CDR3 protein is CASSTGGRTDTQYF. The CDR3 region has the DNA TGTGCCAGCAGCACAGGGGGCCGCACAGATACGCAGTATTTT.

The sample holds a few counts of this clonotype. The chain employs TRBV7-3 and TRBJ2-7; no firm D call. Trimming took off 5 bases at V and 2 bases at J, with 10 bases between the two ends. The CDR3 runs 13 residues. Looked up from germline, CDR1 is SGHTA and CDR2 is FQGTGA. CDR3 protein: CASSPSPPYEQYF. The CDR3 DNA is TGTGCCAGCAGCCCATCCCCCCCCTACGAGCAGTACTTC.

The V call is TRBV29-1, the J call TRBJ2-7; possibly TRBD1 for D (6 bases). CDR1 SQVTM and CDR2 ANQGSEA come from the germline V gene. This CDR3 has 13 residues. Trimming removed 4 bases from V and 5 bases from J, with 15 bases in between. The CDR3 region is CSVVSGVKNEQYF. The CDR3 DNA sequence: TGCAGCGTTGTATCAGGGGTGAAAAACGAGCAGTACTTC.

The chain employs TRBV24-1 and TRBJ2-1; 11 bases fit TRBD1. The CDR3 totals 15 residues. Germline V gene data show CDR1 as KGHDR and CDR2 as SFDVKD. With V trimmed by 4 bases and J by 7 bases, 5 bases remained unmatched. The CDR3 sequence: CATSDIGTGGNEQFF. The CDR3 DNA reads TGTGCCACCAGTGACATCGGGACAGGGGGAAATGAGCAGTTCTTC.

This CDR3 reads CASSLGVGQPNEKLFF. The DNA for the CDR3 is TGTGCCAGCAGCTTAGGGGTGGGACAGCCTAATGAAAAACTGTTTTTT. The chain joins TRBV7-8 to TRBJ1-4, with TRBD1 matching 7 bases. The V segment lost 1 base and the J segment 3 bases; nucleotides outside the gene matches: 5. Germline V CDR1 and CDR2: SGHVS, FQNEAQ. The CDR3 spans 16 residues.

A single count supports this clonotype. The CDR3 here is CASSPWRGGEETQYF. The CDR3 bases are TGCGCCAGCAGCCCATGGAGAGGGGGCGAAGAGACCCAGTACTTC. The chain couples TRBV5-1 to TRBJ2-5; 7 bases match TRBD1. V was pared by 4 bases and J by 3 bases, with 9 bases of the junction left unmatched. CDR3 size: 15 residues. The germline gives CDR1 SGHRS, CDR2 YFSETQ.

A remark on this clonotype: One junction end disagrees with the germline gene, perhaps due to a read error. The chain uses TRBV4-1 and TRBJ2-1; possible D gene TRBD2, 6 bases. The CDR3 runs to 15 residues. The germline V gene encodes CDR1 MGHRA and CDR2 YSYEKL. This CDR3 is CAGSQEPLGGDEQFF. DNA of the CDR3: TGCGCCGGCAGCCAAGAACCTCTGGGCGGGGATGAGCAGTTCTTC.

Comments on this clonotype: A much larger clone differs from this one at a single base, so this may be a read error. The CDR3, as DNA: TGTGCCAGCAGTCAAGGCTCCGTTAATGAGCAGTACTTC. Residues: CASSQGSVNEQYF. V gene TRBV27 combines with J gene TRBJ2-7; D gene unclear. V was shortened by 5 bases and J by 7 bases, with 15 bases between the two germline ends. The V gene's germline CDR1 is MNHEY and CDR2 SMNVEV (reference sequence). The CDR3 is made up of 13 amino acids.

The V gene is TRBV29-1, the J gene TRBJ1-1; no clear D. The germline V and J ends were trimmed by 6 bases and 11 bases, with 13 bases remaining between them. The germline gives CDR1 SQVTM, CDR2 ANQGSEA. The length of the CDR3 is 10 residues. CDR3 nucleotide sequence: TGCAGCGTACACTCTGCACTGGCTTTCTTT. Its translation is CSVHSALAFF.